The subject of this entry is one TCR beta chain. Localized lung adenocarcinoma, a non-small cell lung cancer, affected the donors. V was clipped by 3 bases and J by 5 bases; unmatched bases: 7. CDR3 length: 14 amino acids. CDR1 is SGHRS, CDR2 YFSETQ, per germline. One entry per CDR3 protein results from TCRdb running MiXCR on the PCR reads. This table holds roughly 7,600 distinct CDR3 sequences, approximately 50% found once. The data were obtained in a study of CD4 and CD8 cells across lung adenocarcinoma regions. This sequence was found in a male donor with lung adenocarcinoma. The CD4 and CD8 labels of this study may be unreliable. Sequencing was performed on CD8+ T cells from the center of a lung tumor. J is TRBJ1-1 and V is TRBV5-1, with 7 bases matching TRBD1. The CDR3 DNA follows: TGCGCCAGCAGCTCCACAGGGGATGGAACTGAAGCTTTCTTT. Translation: CASSSTGDGTEAFF.